Sequencing of this TCR beta chain was carried out in a study of response to subunit inactivated influenza vaccine. General study findings and limits: After each seasonal influenza vaccination, few new T cells are recruited, the authors suggested.

The CDR3 sequence is 14 residues long. Between the trimmed V and J ends, which lost 2 bases and 6 bases, there was a span of 14 bases. Using its own MiXCR run on the RT-PCR reads, TCRdb lists one record per CDR3 protein. The table has 500,000 to 600,000 distinct CDR3 sequences, 12% seen once. Remarks on this clonotype: The antigen remains unidentified.

The genes are TRBV23-1 and TRBJ2-7; D remains ambiguous. TRBV23-1 is assigned to the ORF class and has an uncertain function. This TCR came from a man aged 50 to 59 who received an inactivated influenza vaccine. Sequencing was performed on PBMCs from blood, taken on the day of vaccination. The CDR3 region has the DNA TGCGCCAGCAGTCAACTAGGACCAACGTTCGAGCAGTACTTC. It yields the protein CASSQLGPTFEQYF.